One T cell receptor (beta chain) is described in this entry. The source of the sample is a study of blood T cell repertoires in COVID-19. Study information: Spain, Italy and the United States supplied samples that represented acute and convalescent COVID-19. Sources were T cells, B-cell-depleted T cells, or PBMCs; the material itself was cDNA or gDNA.

Study processing details: Amplification of reference gene primers provided the estimated nucleated cell counts. Method: immunoSEQ multiplex PCR; TCRdb's copy keeps in-frame clones and lacks some. V and J calls and clone size are copied from that table; D and trimming were computed from the DNA. The sample includes approximately 21,000 clones, 70% to 90% of them seen just once. This CDR3 has 15 amino acids. The V gene's germline CDR1 is MNHEY and CDR2 SVGEGT. The V gene end was trimmed by 5 bases and the J gene end by 3 bases; junction bases not matched to a gene: 8. This TCR derives from a human donor with acute or convalescent COVID-19. The donor label of this sample is uncertain. The V call is TRBV6-2 or TRBV6-3, the J call TRBJ2-7; TRBD1 matches at 9 bases. Sequenced: peripheral blood. The chain's CDR3 is CASSIRQGGRYEQYF. The CDR3 DNA follows: TGTGCCAGCAGTATAAGACAGGGGGGACGCTACGAGCAGTACTTC.